This T cell receptor beta chain appears in the sequencing data of a study of T cells in Graves' hyperthyroidism and ophthalmopathy. For the study at large: Sampling of peripheral blood happened at initial diagnosis, prior to any treatment.

RNA transcripts were the template for amplifying TCR beta CDR3 regions. The HTBI primer set drove a first-round RT-PCR of the TCR CDR3. MiXCR was run by TCRdb on the multiplex PCR reads, yielding one entry per CDR3 protein. The profile shows about 290,000 distinct CDR3 sequences, 13% of them singletons. V was shortened by 4 bases and J by 6 bases, with 16 bases between the two germline ends. The length of the CDR3 is 15 residues. Germline V lookup: CDR1 SEHNR, CDR2 FQNEAQ (reference sequence). Newly diagnosed hyperthyroidism patients aged 18 to 65 years had disease lasting under 2 months. The study excluded patients with uncontrolled infection, other autoimmune disease, pregnancy or lactation. Each diagnosis drew on symptoms, thyroxine, TRAb, thyroid ultrasound and orbital computed tomography findings. This clonotype was detected many times.

This TCR was sampled from a woman aged 25 to 39 with Graves' hyperthyroidism that later progressed to Graves' ophthalmopathy. Specimen: blood. The chain links TRBV7-9 to TRBJ2-1; the D gene is possibly TRBD1 (5 bases). The CDR3 DNA follows: TGTGCCAGCAGCTATTCGTCAGGGATTGGCAATGAGCAGTTCTTC. This gives the protein CASSYSSGIGNEQFF. Full variable domain (missing parts from reference TRBV7-9 and TRBJ2-1): DTGVSQNPRHKITKRGQNVTFRCDPISEHNRLYWYRQTLGQGPEFLTYFQNEAQLEKSRLLSDRFSAERPKGSFSTLEIQRTEQGDSAMYLCASSYSSGIGNEQFFGPGTRLTVL.